The clone carrying this T cell receptor (beta chain) has only a few counts. Primers: 60 Vbeta forward and 13 Jbeta reverse. Original analysis: In a later analysis, around 10 million of some 80 million unique beta chains occurred in at least two donors. Clones were sequenced by immunoSEQ multiplex PCR, and TCRdb holds only the in-frame ones, with some missing. D and trimming were read from the DNA, whereas the V and J calls and clone size are those reported in that table. The top ten hold roughly 1.5% of the sample, which has around 130,000 clones, around 80% seen once. This entry is derived from a study of cytomegalovirus exposure and HLA in healthy donors. CDR3 size: 15 residues. Germline lookup yields CDR1 MNHEY and CDR2 SMNVEV (reference sequence). V lost 4 bases, J lost 1 base, and 3 bases stayed unmatched.

This chain uses TRBV27 with TRBJ2-2, with 7 positions matching TRBD2. This clonotype originated in a woman aged 18-35 years in good health and CMV-seronegative. Sequencing was done on a sample of PBMCs. The CDR3 spells CASSSRGVNTGELFF. In DNA, the CDR3 is TGTGCCAGCAGTTCCCGGGGGGTGAACACCGGGGAGCTGTTTTTT.